This T cell receptor (beta chain) appears in the sequencing data of a study of regulatory T cells in long-lasting Graves disease. Study-wide results and caveats: Public clonotype sharing was higher in persistent than newly diagnosed patients.

CDR3-region Arm-PCR and iRepertoire HTBI primers produced the TCR beta libraries. TCRdb reanalysed the multiplex PCR reads using MiXCR and keeps one entry per CDR3 protein. Among 450,000 or so distinct CDR3 sequences, about 20% were seen once, and the ten largest hold 6.5% to 8%. Time point reported: persistent/refractory GD, antithyroid drugs over 5 years with positive TRAb. The TCR library used RNA extracted from PBMCs. Germline CDR1 and CDR2: LGHDT and YNNKEL (reference sequence). CDR3 size: 15 residues. Trimming at V came to 3 bases and at J to 0 bases, leaving 3 bases not matched to a gene. This clonotype was detected only a few times. Its target is not known.

The receptor was derived from a female donor with Graves disease. The sample was peripheral blood mononuclear cells (PBMCs), taken when the disease was refractory, from a patient treated with antithyroid drugs. This sequence joins TRBV3-1 and TRBJ2-7; TRBD2 aligns across 9 bases. CDR3 DNA sequence: TGTGCCAGCAGCCATAGCGGGAGAGCCTCCTACGAGCAGTACTTC. Translation: CASSHSGRASYEQYF.